This is a list of T cell receptor beta chains from one sample in a study of T cells after yellow fever vaccination. TCRdb reprocessed the 5' RACE reads via MiXCR and lists one record per CDR3 protein. The sample shows about 350,000 distinct CDR3 sequences, under 14% of them seen only once. The sequencing used PBMCs, collected on the day of the first yellow fever vaccination. These TCRs come from a man between 18 and 29 years old who received the YFV17D yellow fever vaccine. Each CDR3 is given with its conserved first and last residue. The D gene is left open where the match is weak. For some rows the clone size is stated as once, few or many, or as a class when expanded; others skip it.

J | D | V | size | CDR3 | DNA
TRBJ2-3 | TRBD1 | TRBV5-6 | few | CASSSAGGSVDTQYF | TGTGCCAGCAGCTCGGCAGGGGGCTCCGTAGATACGCAGTATTTT
TRBJ1-4 | NA | TRBV4-3 | NA | CASSQTPRGANEKLFF | TGCGCCAGCAGCCAAACGCCCCGGGGGGCGAATGAAAAACTGTTTTTT
TRBJ2-1 | NA | TRBV20-1 | many | CSGPPLLGSREQFF | TGCAGTGGACCTCCGCTCCTCGGGTCCCGCGAGCAGTTCTTC
TRBJ2-4 | NA | TRBV5-1 | NA | CASSLIGSKNIQYF | TGCGCCAGCAGCTTGATCGGGTCCAAAAACATTCAGTACTTC
TRBJ2-3 | NA | TRBV5-1 | NA | CASRFTDTQYF | TGCGCCAGCAGATTCACAGATACGCAGTATTTT
TRBJ1-2 | NA | TRBV7-3 | NA | CASSPGSGYGYTF | TGTGCCAGCAGCCCAGGGTCCGGCTATGGCTACACCTTC
TRBJ2-3 | NA | TRBV12-3/TRBV12-4 | many | CASSPWSGTGSDTQYF | TGTGCCAGCAGCCCTTGGTCGGGGACGGGATCAGATACGCAGTATTTT
TRBJ2-5 | NA | TRBV2 | few | CASSEQRGGQYF | TGTGCCAGCAGTGAACAGAGAGGGGGCCAGTACTTC
TRBJ2-3 | TRBD1 | TRBV4-1 | few | CASSHGQGALDTQYF | TGCGCCAGCAGCCATGGACAGGGGGCTTTGGATACGCAGTATTTT
TRBJ2-5 | TRBD2 | TRBV5-1 | few | CASSGTSGGAETQYF | TGCGCCAGCAGCGGGACTAGCGGGGGGGCGGAGACCCAGTACTTC
TRBJ1-5 | NA | TRBV29-1 | NA | CSVKDSINQPQHF | TGCAGCGTTAAGGACAGTATCAATCAGCCCCAGCATTTT
TRBJ1-1 | NA | TRBV5-1 | NA | CASSSRTTVNTEAFF | TGCGCCAGCAGCTCCCGAACGACAGTGAACACTGAAGCTTTCTTT
TRBJ2-1 | NA | TRBV6-1 | NA | CASTRSGRSDEQFF | TGTGCCAGCACCCGATCTGGGAGGTCCGATGAGCAGTTCTTC
TRBJ1-2 | NA | TRBV5-6 | NA | CASSLDSFGGYTF | TGTGCCAGCAGCTTGGACAGCTTCGGGGGCTACACCTTC
TRBJ2-1 | TRBD2 | TRBV4-1 | NA | CASSQDLAGLSYNEQFF | TGCGCCAGCAGCCAAGACCTAGCGGGGCTCTCCTACAATGAGCAGTTCTTC
TRBJ2-5 | NA | TRBV6-1 | NA | CASSPSGRSGETQYF | TGTGCCAGCTCCCCCTCGGGGAGGTCAGGGGAGACCCAGTACTTC
TRBJ2-7 | TRBD2 | TRBV7-2 | few | CASNLAGGSSYEQYF | TGTGCCAGCAACCTAGCGGGGGGGAGCTCCTACGAGCAGTACTTC
TRBJ1-1 | NA | TRBV5-1 | NA | CASSLFGEVNTEAFF | TGCGCCAGCAGCTTGTTTGGGGAGGTAAACACTGAAGCTTTCTTT
TRBJ2-3 | NA | TRBV19 | NA | CASNRGAADTQYF | TGTGCCAGTAATCGGGGGGCGGCAGATACGCAGTATTTT
TRBJ1-2 | NA | TRBV12-3/TRBV12-4 | few | CASSVTPGNYGYTF | TGTGCCAGCAGTGTAACCCCGGGGAACTATGGCTACACCTTC
TRBJ2-5 | NA | TRBV5-1 | few | CASTLGGPIQETQYF | TGCGCCAGCACCTTGGGGGGACCGATCCAAGAGACCCAGTACTTC
TRBJ1-2 | NA | TRBV5-6 | few | CASSLVFRGPGYTF | TGTGCCAGCAGCTTGGTTTTCCGGGGACCTGGCTACACCTTC
TRBJ1-1 | NA | TRBV6-2/TRBV6-3 | few | CASRPSGSNTEAFF | TGTGCCAGCAGGCCCTCGGGGTCGAACACTGAAGCTTTCTTT
TRBJ2-7 | NA | TRBV4-1 | few | CASSKEGGEQYF | TGCGCCAGCAGCAAAGAAGGGGGCGAGCAGTACTTC
TRBJ2-1 | NA | TRBV9 | NA | CASSVGGGSYNEQFF | TGTGCCAGCAGCGTAGGTGGCGGTTCCTACAATGAGCAGTTCTTC